Given below is one T cell receptor (beta chain) in context. Its target is unknown. Losses at the gene ends were 0 bases for V and 4 bases for J; bases not matched to a gene: 4. Looked up from germline, CDR1 is SGHRS and CDR2 is YFSETQ. The CDR3 is 16 amino acids. This sample was included in a study of vaccination and CD4 T cells after COVID-19. Across the study: Convalescent participants consisted of six males and four females, two being Hispanic.

Treatment: roughly 11-day PBMC culture with coronavirus spike peptide pools or control peptides (ViraFEST assay). CD4+ T cells that had been cultured provided DNA sequenced with the Oncomine TCR Beta short-read assay. TCRdb analysed the PCR reads with MiXCR anew, one entry per CDR3 protein. This table holds 6,000 or so distinct CDR3 sequences, about 44% found once. The clonotype originates from a human donor who had recovered from COVID-19. The J gene is TRBJ2-1, the V gene TRBV5-1; 10 nucleotides match TRBD1. The sequenced sample consisted of CD4+ T cells from blood, cultured in vitro. For the CDR3, the DNA is TGCGCCAGCAGCTTGGGAGGGACAGGGGTGTACAATGAGCAGTTCTTC. As protein: CASSLGGTGVYNEQFF.